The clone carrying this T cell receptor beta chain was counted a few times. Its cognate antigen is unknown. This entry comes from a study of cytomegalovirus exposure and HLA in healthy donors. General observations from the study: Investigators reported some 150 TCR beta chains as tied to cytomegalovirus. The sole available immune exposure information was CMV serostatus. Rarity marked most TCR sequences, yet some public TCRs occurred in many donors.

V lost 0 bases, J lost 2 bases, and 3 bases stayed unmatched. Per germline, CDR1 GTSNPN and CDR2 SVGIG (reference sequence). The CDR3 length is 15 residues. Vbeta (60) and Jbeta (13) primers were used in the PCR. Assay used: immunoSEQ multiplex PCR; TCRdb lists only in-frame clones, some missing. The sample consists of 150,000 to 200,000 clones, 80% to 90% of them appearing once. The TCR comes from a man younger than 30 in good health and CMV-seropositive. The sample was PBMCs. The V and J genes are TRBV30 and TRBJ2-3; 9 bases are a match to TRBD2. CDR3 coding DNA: TGTGCCTGGAGTGTAGCGGGGGGACTCACAGATACGCAGTATTTT. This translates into CAWSVAGGLTDTQYF.